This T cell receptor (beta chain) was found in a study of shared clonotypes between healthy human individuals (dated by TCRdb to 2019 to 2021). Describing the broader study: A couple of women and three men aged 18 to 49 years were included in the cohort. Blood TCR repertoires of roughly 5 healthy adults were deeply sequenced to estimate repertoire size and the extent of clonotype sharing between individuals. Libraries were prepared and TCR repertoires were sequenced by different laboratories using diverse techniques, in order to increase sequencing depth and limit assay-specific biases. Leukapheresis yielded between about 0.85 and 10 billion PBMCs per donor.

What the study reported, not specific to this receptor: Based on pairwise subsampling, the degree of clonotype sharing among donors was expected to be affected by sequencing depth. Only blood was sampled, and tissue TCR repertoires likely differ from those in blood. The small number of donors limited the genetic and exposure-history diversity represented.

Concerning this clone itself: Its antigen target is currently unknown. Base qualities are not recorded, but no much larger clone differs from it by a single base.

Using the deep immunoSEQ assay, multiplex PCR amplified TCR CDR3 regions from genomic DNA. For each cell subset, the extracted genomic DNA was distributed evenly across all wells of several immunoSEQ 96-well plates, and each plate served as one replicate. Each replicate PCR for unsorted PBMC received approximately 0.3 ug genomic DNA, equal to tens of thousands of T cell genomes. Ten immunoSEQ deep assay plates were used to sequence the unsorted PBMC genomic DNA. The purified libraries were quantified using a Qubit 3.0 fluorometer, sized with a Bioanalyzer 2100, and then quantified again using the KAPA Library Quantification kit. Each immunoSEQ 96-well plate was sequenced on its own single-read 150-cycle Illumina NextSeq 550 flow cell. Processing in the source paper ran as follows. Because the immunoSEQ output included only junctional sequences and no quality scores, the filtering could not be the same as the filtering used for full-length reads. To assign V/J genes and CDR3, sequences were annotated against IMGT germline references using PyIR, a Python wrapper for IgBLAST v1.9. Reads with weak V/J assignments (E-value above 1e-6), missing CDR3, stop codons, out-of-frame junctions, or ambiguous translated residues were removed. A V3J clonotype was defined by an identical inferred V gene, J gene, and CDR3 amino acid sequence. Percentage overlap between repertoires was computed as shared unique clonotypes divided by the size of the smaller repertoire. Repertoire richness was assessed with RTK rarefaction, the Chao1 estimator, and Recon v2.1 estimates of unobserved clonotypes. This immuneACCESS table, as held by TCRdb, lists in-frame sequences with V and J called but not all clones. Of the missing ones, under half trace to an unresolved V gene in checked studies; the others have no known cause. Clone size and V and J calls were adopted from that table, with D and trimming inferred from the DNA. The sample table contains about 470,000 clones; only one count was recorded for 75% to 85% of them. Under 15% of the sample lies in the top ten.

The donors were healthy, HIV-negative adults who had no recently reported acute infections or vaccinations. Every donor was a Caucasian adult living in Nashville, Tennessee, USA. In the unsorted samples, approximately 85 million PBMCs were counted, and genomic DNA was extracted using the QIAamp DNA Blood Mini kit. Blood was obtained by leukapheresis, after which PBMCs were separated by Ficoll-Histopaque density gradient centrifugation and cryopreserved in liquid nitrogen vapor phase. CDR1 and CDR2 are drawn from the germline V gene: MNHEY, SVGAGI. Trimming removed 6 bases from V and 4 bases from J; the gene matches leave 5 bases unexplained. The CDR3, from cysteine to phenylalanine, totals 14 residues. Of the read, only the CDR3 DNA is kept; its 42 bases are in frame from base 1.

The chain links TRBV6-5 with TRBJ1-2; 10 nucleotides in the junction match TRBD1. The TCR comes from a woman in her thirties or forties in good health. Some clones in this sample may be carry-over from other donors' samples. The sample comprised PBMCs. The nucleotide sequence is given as TGTGCCAGCAGGCCGACAGGGGGCAGCTATGGCTACACCTTC. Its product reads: CASRPTGGSYGYTF.